These 29 T cell receptor beta chains came from one sample sequenced in a study of human T cells and chemical hapten exposure. The time point: patch test 1, 2 weeks after DPC sensitization. Treatment of the sample: therapeutic diphenylcyclopropenone sensitization with weekly scalp DPC. TCRdb processed the RACE reads anew with MiXCR; each CDR3 protein has one entry. The table records approximately 400,000 distinct CDR3 sequences, approximately 5.1% of them present only once. The sequences come from whole blood, collected in connection with sensitization to the hapten diphenylcyclopropenone (DPC). The origin of the receptors is a woman between 50 and 59 years old with alopecia areata. Some clones in this sample may be carry-over from other donors' samples.

This clonotype turned up a few times. This chain connects TRBV20-1 to TRBJ1-1; D is unclear. V was shortened by 6 bases and J by 4 bases, with 12 bases between the two germline ends. This CDR3 has 12 residues. Germline CDR1 and CDR2: DFQATT and SNEGSKA (reference sequence). The CDR3: CSAMRGPTEAFF. DNA for the CDR3: TGCAGTGCCATGAGAGGGCCCACTGAAGCTTTCTTT.

The sample holds a few counts of this clonotype. This chain connects TRBV9 to TRBJ2-3; D gene uncertain. The ends were cut back, 4 bases at V and 4 bases at J, with 13 bases in the middle. CDR3 length equals 14 residues. Germline CDR1 is SGDLS and CDR2 is YYNGEE. CDR3 sequence: CASSPPGGADTQYF. CDR3 coding DNA: TGTGCCAGCAGCCCCCCCGGTGGGGCAGATACGCAGTATTTT. Together with reference TRBV9 and TRBJ2-3, the CDR3 gives the full variable domain: DSGVTQTPKHLITATGQRVTLRCSPRSGDLSVYWYQQSLDQGLQFLIQYYNGEERAKGNILERFSAQQFPDLHSELNLSSLELGDSALYFCASSPPGGADTQYFGPGTRLTVL.

V usage is TRBV20-1 and J usage is TRBJ2-7; TRBD2 might be the D (6 bases). Trimming took off 0 bases at V and 7 bases at J, with 13 bases between the two ends. Germline V CDR1 and CDR2: DFQATT, SNEGSKA (reference sequence). This CDR3 region has 13 residues. The CDR3 DNA reads as TGCAGTGCTAGAGACACTAGCACTAGTGAGCAGTACTTC. Its protein product is CSARDTSTSEQYF.

There are many counts of this clonotype. CDR3 amino acids: CARTETFTDTQYF. CDR3 nucleotide sequence: TGTGCCAGGACCGAAACCTTCACAGATACGCAGTATTTT. V usage is TRBV6-7 and J usage is TRBJ2-3, with no clear D. TRBV6-7 counts as an open reading frame of uncertain function. The V gene lost 9 bases and the J gene lost 2 bases, with 12 bases spanning the gap. The CDR3 totals 13 residues.

This clonotype was detected a few times. This chain joins TRBV12-3 or TRBV12-4 and TRBJ2-6, with TRBD2 as a possible D gene (6 bases). V shed 4 bases and J shed 4 bases, with 8 bases lying between them. CDR3 size: 14 residues. The CDR3 DNA reads as TGTGCCAGCAGTTCGGGGGACGGGGCCAACGTCCTGACTTTC. Residues: CASSSGDGANVLTF.

Ten or more counts support this clonotype. The chain uses TRBV7-9 and TRBJ2-3; TRBD2 agrees at 13 bases. Germline V gene data show CDR1 as SEHNR and CDR2 as FQNEAQ (reference sequence). With V trimmed by 1 base and J by 3 bases, 4 bases remained unmatched. The CDR3 spans 17 residues. The CDR3 sequence: CASSLVGLAGETDTQYF. Here the CDR3 DNA reads TGTGCCAGCAGCTTAGTTGGACTAGCGGGAGAGACAGATACGCAGTATTTT. Complete variable domain (other parts from reference TRBV7-9 and TRBJ2-3): DTGVSQNPRHKITKRGQNVTFRCDPISEHNRLYWYRQTLGQGPEFLTYFQNEAQLEKSRLLSDRFSAERPKGSFSTLEIQRTEQGDSAMYLCASSLVGLAGETDTQYFGPGTRLTVL.

This clonotype appeared many times. CDR3 sequence (DNA): TGTGCCAGCAGCCCCCTCGGACCCGAAAATCAGCCCCAGCATTTT. This codes for CASSPLGPENQPQHF. The chain is built from TRBV7-9 and TRBJ1-5; D not certain. V dropped 5 bases and J dropped 4 bases, with 15 bases sitting between them. The CDR3 extends over 15 amino acids. Germline assignment: CDR1 SEHNR and CDR2 FQNEAQ (reference sequence).

There are many counts of this clonotype. The chain is built from TRBV7-9 and TRBJ1-2; 9 bases fit TRBD1. Germline CDR1 and CDR2: SEHNR and FQNEAQ (reference sequence). V gave up 5 bases and J gave up 2 bases; unmatched junction bases: 6. The CDR3 covers 15 residues. The CDR3 nucleotides are TGTGCCAGCAGCGCAGGGACAGGGCGGAACTATGGCTACACCTTC. Translation gives CASSAGTGRNYGYTF. The whole variable domain, filled in from reference TRBV7-9 and TRBJ1-2, reads DTGVSQNPRHKITKRGQNVTFRCDPISEHNRLYWYRQTLGQGPEFLTYFQNEAQLEKSRLLSDRFSAERPKGSFSTLEIQRTEQGDSAMYLCASSAGTGRNYGYTFGSGTRLTVV.

This clonotype came up a few times. This sequence joins TRBV15 and TRBJ2-1; D might be TRBD2 (6 bases). The CDR3 consists of 16 residues. V shed 0 bases and J shed 0 bases, with 9 bases lying between them. CDR1 and CDR2 (germline): LNHNV, YYDKDF (reference sequence). In DNA, the CDR3 is TGTGCCACCAGCAGAGATACGGGAGTCTCCTACAATGAGCAGTTCTTC. Translating it yields CATSRDTGVSYNEQFF.

The sample holds many counts of this clonotype. The V gene is TRBV20-1, the J gene TRBJ2-5; 9 nucleotides match TRBD2. The CDR3 contains 14 residues. V trimming: 5 bases; J trimming: 2 bases; junction bases outside the gene matches: 6. The V gene's germline CDR1 is DFQATT and CDR2 SNEGSKA (reference sequence). Written as DNA, the CDR3 is TGCAGTGCTTCCCGACTAGCGGCACAAGAGACCCAGTACTTC. Translated: CSASRLAAQETQYF.

This clonotype has just a few counts. The chain couples TRBV12-3 or TRBV12-4 to TRBJ1-6; D gene unclear. The CDR3 extends over 14 amino acids. Trimming shortened V by 7 bases and J by 6 bases, and 13 bases separated the two germline ends. CDR3 nucleotides: TGTGCCAGCACCTTGAAGGGAATTAATTCACCCCTCCACTTT. Translation gives CASTLKGINSPLHF.

In its sample, this clonotype was seen many times. The V gene is TRBV29-1, the J gene TRBJ1-1, with 10 bases lining up with TRBD1. The CDR3 has 15 amino acids. The germline CDR1 and CDR2 sequences are SQVTM and ANQGSEA. J gave up 1 base and V 7 bases, and 9 bases lay outside the gene matches. CDR3: CSGQTGGGQNTEAFF. The CDR3 region has the DNA TGCAGCGGGCAGACAGGGGGCGGCCAGAACACTGAAGCTTTCTTT.

This clonotype has at least ten counts. This chain joins TRBV6-5 and TRBJ1-5; D uncertain. Germline lookup yields CDR1 MNHEY and CDR2 SVGAGI. The CDR3 extends over 15 amino acids. Between the trimmed V and J ends, which lost 0 bases and 2 bases, there was a span of 8 bases. The CDR3 DNA sequence: TGTGCCAGCAGTTACTCGATAACAGGCAATCAGCCCCAGCATTTT. Translated, it gives CASSYSITGNQPQHF.

This clonotype was observed a handful of times. This chain connects TRBV7-8 to TRBJ2-5; TRBD2 matches 8 bases. CDR3 length: 16 residues. Germline trimming cut 5 bases from V and 3 bases from J; bases unmatched to any gene: 11. Germline CDR1 SGHVS, CDR2 FQNEAQ. CDR3: CASSPNPGLVKETQYF. CDR3 DNA sequence: TGTGCCAGCAGCCCTAATCCGGGACTAGTAAAAGAGACCCAGTACTTC.

The table lists this clonotype with many counts. This rearrangement joins TRBV25-1 to TRBJ2-7, with TRBD1 matching 11 bases. Germline V gives CDR1 MGHDK, CDR2 SYGVNS. This CDR3 has 13 amino acids. J gave up 5 bases and V 7 bases, and 4 bases lay outside the gene matches. The CDR3 DNA reads TGTGCCAGCATTAGGACAGGGGGCCACGAGCAGTACTTC. Its protein product is CASIRTGGHEQYF.

This clonotype was seen only a few times. The CDR3 reads CASSLAPSGTEAFF. The CDR3 nucleotides read TGTGCCAGCAGCTTAGCCCCCTCCGGCACTGAAGCTTTCTTT. This chain connects TRBV11-2 to TRBJ1-1; the D is unclear. Trimming took 1 base from V and 4 from J, leaving 10 bases between them. This CDR3 has 14 amino acids. Germline CDR1 SGHAT, CDR2 FQNNGV. Complete variable domain (other parts from reference TRBV11-2 and TRBJ1-1): EAGVAQSPRYKIIEKRQSVAFWCNPISGHATLYWYQQILGQGPKLLIQFQNNGVVDDSQLPKDRFSAERLKGVDSTLKIQPAKLEDSAVYLCASSLAPSGTEAFFGQGTRLTVV.

The chain has TRBV20-1 and TRBJ2-3; D is uncertain. The V gene's germline CDR1 is DFQATT and CDR2 SNEGSKA (reference sequence). The CDR3 runs 13 residues. V lost 7 bases and J 4 bases, leaving 15 bases between the germline ends. CDR3 DNA sequence: TGCAGTGATACCAGAGGAGCTTCAGATACGCAGTATTTT. Translating it yields CSDTRGASDTQYF.

The table lists this clonotype with many counts. V gene TRBV28 combines with J gene TRBJ2-3; D is uncertain. Trimming removed 2 bases from V and 4 bases from J, with 7 bases in between. Germline values: CDR1 MDHEN, CDR2 SYDVKM. CDR3 length equals 13 residues. The CDR3 bases are TGTGCCAGCAGTTTAATGTTGGCAGATACGCAGTATTTT. This encodes CASSLMLADTQYF.

This clonotype has ten or more counts. The chain combines TRBV29-1 with TRBJ2-1; 9 bases map to TRBD1. In germline, CDR1 is SQVTM, CDR2 ANQGSEA. This CDR3 spans 14 amino acids. The V and J ends lost 3 bases and 9 bases, in that order; junction bases with no gene match: 9. Here the CDR3 DNA reads TGCAGCGTTGATGTAGCTGGACAGGGGAGTGAGCAGTTCTTC. This gives the protein CSVDVAGQGSEQFF.

In this sample, this clonotype turned up many times. The V gene is TRBV6-2 or TRBV6-3, the J gene TRBJ1-2; D not resolved. Trimming took off 3 bases at V and 2 bases at J, with 4 bases between the two ends. CDR1 and CDR2 from the germline V gene are MNHEY and SVGEGT. CDR3 length equals 12 residues. CDR3 DNA sequence: TGTGCCAGCAGTTATGGGAACTATGGCTACACCTTC. As protein: CASSYGNYGYTF.

The sample holds many counts of this clonotype. The chain links TRBV6-5 to TRBJ2-7, with no clear D. Germline assignment: CDR1 MNHEY and CDR2 SVGAGI. V lost 0 bases and J 2 bases, leaving 8 bases between the germline ends. This CDR3 has 14 amino acids. The CDR3 sequence is CASSYSDRPYEQYF. The CDR3 region has the DNA TGTGCCAGCAGTTACTCAGACCGGCCCTACGAGCAGTACTTC.

This clonotype was recorded many times. The chain joins TRBV10-3 to TRBJ1-1; TRBD1 might be the D (5 bases). CDR3 length: 14 residues. V was clipped by 11 bases and J by 2 bases, with 18 bases between them. Germline V gene data show CDR1 as ENHRY and CDR2 as SYGVKD. CDR3 coding DNA: TGTGCCGCTTCCGGCCGGCAGGGAAACACTGAAGCTTTCTTT. It codes for CAASGRQGNTEAFF.

A few counts support this clonotype. This chain joins TRBV20-1 and TRBJ1-2, with D possibly TRBD1 on 6 matching bases. V was trimmed by 4 bases and J by 8 bases, leaving 11 bases between them. Looked up from germline, CDR1 is DFQATT and CDR2 is SNEGSKA (reference sequence). This CDR3 is built from 11 residues. For the CDR3, the DNA is TGCAGTGCTACAGGGGAAAGAGGCTACACCTTC. It translates to CSATGERGYTF.

The chain couples TRBV9 to TRBJ2-5; a possible D gene is TRBD1 (6 bases). This CDR3 comprises 14 residues. CDR1 is SGDLS, CDR2 YYNGEE, per germline. Trimming pared 3 bases from V and 4 bases from J, leaving 13 bases between. CDR3 nucleotide sequence: TGTGCCAGCAGCGAGGGACACGCGCTAGAGACCCAGTACTTC. Translation gives CASSEGHALETQYF.

This clonotype has a count of ten or more. This rearrangement joins TRBV6-1 to TRBJ1-4; D is unresolved. V was pared by 6 bases and J by 0 bases, with 14 bases between. Germline lookup yields CDR1 MNHNS and CDR2 SASEGT. The CDR3 spans 16 residues. CDR3 DNA: TGTGCCAGCAGAGATAGGGAACGGGCAACTAATGAAAAACTGTTTTTT. The encoded protein is CASRDRERATNEKLFF.

The table lists this clonotype with many counts. The V call is TRBV3-1, the J call TRBJ1-1; D unresolved. CDR1 LGHDT and CDR2 YNNKEL come from the germline V gene (reference sequence). The CDR3 spans 11 residues. Deletions cut 3 bases from V and 8 bases from J, with 7 bases between. This chain's CDR3 is CASSHLREAFF. The CDR3 coding sequence is TGTGCCAGCAGCCACCTCCGGGAAGCTTTCTTT.

The genes are TRBV20-1 and TRBJ2-1, with 7 bases identical to TRBD2. The J segment lost 6 bases and the V segment lost 6 bases, leaving 14 bases of the junction unmatched. Germline lookup yields CDR1 DFQATT and CDR2 SNEGSKA (reference sequence). CDR3 size: 15 residues. CDR3 in amino acids: CSAPPGGRISNEQFF. The CDR3 DNA sequence: TGCAGTGCCCCCCCTGGCGGGAGAATAAGCAATGAGCAGTTCTTC.

This clonotype was detected many times. This chain links TRBV11-2 with TRBJ2-7; D is perhaps TRBD2 (6 bases). The V gene's germline CDR1 is SGHAT and CDR2 FQNNGV. This CDR3 spans 12 amino acids. The ends were cut back, 3 bases at V and 7 bases at J, with 10 bases in the middle. This CDR3 reads CASSFATREQYF. The CDR3 DNA sequence: TGTGCCAGCAGCTTCGCGACTAGGGAGCAGTACTTC. Full variable domain (outside the CDR3, taken from reference TRBV11-2 and TRBJ2-7): EAGVAQSPRYKIIEKRQSVAFWCNPISGHATLYWYQQILGQGPKLLIQFQNNGVVDDSQLPKDRFSAERLKGVDSTLKIQPAKLEDSAVYLCASSFATREQYFGPGTRLTVT.

This clonotype was seen many times. The gene calls are TRBV29-1 and TRBJ2-1; no firm D call. There are 14 residues in the CDR3. Germline CDR1 SQVTM, CDR2 ANQGSEA. The V end lost 3 bases, the J end lost 10 bases, and 19 bases lay between the germline ends. CDR3 region: CSVDGSSELTEQFF. CDR3 bases: TGCAGCGTTGATGGGTCTTCAGAACTCACGGAGCAGTTCTTC.